Listed below are T cell receptor beta chains from one sample, sequenced in a study of T cell changes during pregnancy in multiple sclerosis. Using immunoSEQ multiplex PCR, the repertoire was profiled, and TCRdb retains in-frame clones only, with some absent. The sample holds some 32,000 clones; 90% are singletons and the top ten take around 4.1%. Sequencing used CD8+ T cells from peripheral blood mononuclear cells, obtained in the second trimester of pregnancy. The receptors shown here come from a female donor with multiple sclerosis, enrolled in a pregnancy study. Each CDR3 is given without its conserved first and last residue.

TRBV7-9,14,ASSFPTSGHSNEQF
TRBV9,11,ASSVGRAGLQY
TRBV7-9,14,ASSLAPTGSQETQY
TRBV7-9,12,ASSLNGAKDTQY
TRBV7-2,13,ASSPRVEGYYGYT
TRBV27,11,ASSHDRVYEQY
TRBV7-9,12,ASSLPGMADTQY
TRBV15,15,ATSREPGLAPTYEQY
TRBV6-1,15,ASSEDETVYSNQPQH
TRBV27,14,ASSYDTSGSYVTQY
TRBV10-3,14,AISESISARDYEQY
TRBV7-9,13,ASSSSNLRGYEQY
TRBV19,11,ASSIDRGYGYT
TRBV9,13,ASSVGGSATGELF
TRBV11-1,13,ASSLAPGTVYEQY
TRBV2,14,ASSEGLAGGTYEQY
TRBV28,13,ASSLTGTSFYEQF
TRBV28,12,ASSSDRGRQPQH
TRBV6-4,13,ASSFTSGKGNEQF
TRBV13,12,ASSSTGGWETQY
TRBV30,9,AWTGGWGYT
TRBV6-5,13,ASSYTAGGTGELF
TRBV9,15,ASSVGTGGQETYEQY
TRBV29-1,9,SVTGTGELF
TRBV27,12,ASSSTGWDTEAF
TRBV7-6,15,ASSRGPGTASNQPQH
TRBV28,18,ASSPLWGTSEDGSYNEQF
TRBV27,13,ASKSWAGGLDTQY
TRBV7-9,13,ASSSFNRGTYEQY
TRBV19,14,ASSIAPYSNTGELF
TRBV5-1,12,ASSLALRGYEQY
TRBV28,14,ASSLLLAVSTDTQY
TRBV27,12,ASGRAGIAYEQY
TRBV7-9,14,ASSLAYLESNYGYT
TRBV7-2,14,ASSLASGRADNEQF
TRBV11-2,14,ASSLAGSGRGYEQY
TRBV28,11,ASSFPGGTEAF
TRBV6-5,14,ASSYSTGQVYNEQF
TRBV6-5,13,ASSYSDRGGTEAF
TRBV7-4,21,ASSLAPGQVYSPLLSRNEKLF
TRBV6-5,11,ASRTTGFEELF
TRBV30,12,AWWSSGPYNEQF
TRBV2,12,ASSDFRVQETQY
TRBV6-4,11,ASSGRETDTQY
TRBV19,13,ATLDPDYGIDTQY
TRBV27,14,ASSASERGPTDTQY
TRBV28,12,ASADRGTSYEQY
TRBV11-2,10,ASSLVTVEQF
TRBV4-1,15,ASSQEIGLAGNNEQF
TRBV7-9,10,ASSALVYEQY
TRBV18,14,ASSPPFDPGNYGYT
TRBV7-4,13,ASSAYRVHTGELF
TRBV28,17,ASSPTQEIKREGYNEQF
TRBV6-1,11,ASSEAGSYEQY
TRBV29-1,12,SVIPGGFYNEQF
TRBV10-3,14,AISEGERETYNEQF
TRBV19,13,ASIRSAHANEKLF
TRBV4-1,12,ASSQEGANYGYT
TRBV19,12,ASSAPGQSYGYT
TRBV7-6,13,ASSFSAMPANEQF